The 10 T cell receptor beta chains in this list originate from one sample, sequenced in a study of blood T cell repertoires in COVID-19. TCRdb keeps only in-frame clones here, not all; method: immunoSEQ multiplex PCR. The sample has approximately 69,000 clones; 75% to 85% are singletons. Source material: peripheral blood. The receptors originated from a woman between 65 and 79 years old with acute or convalescent COVID-19.

This clone has at least ten counts. This CDR3 is also generated by other DNA sequences in the sample. V gene TRBV5-1 combines with J gene TRBJ2-7, with 9 bases aligning to TRBD2. Germline V gene lookup returns CDR1 SGHRS and CDR2 YFSETQ. The V gene end was trimmed by 0 bases and the J gene end by 0 bases; junction bases not matched to a gene: 1. The CDR3 consists of 15 residues. The CDR3 nucleotides read TGCGCCAGCAGCTTGGGGACTAGCGACTCCTACGAGCAGTACTTC. Translating gives CASSLGTSDSYEQYF.

The chain combines TRBV10-1 with TRBJ1-5; no definite D call. There are 13 residues in the CDR3. Trimming pared 2 bases from V and 6 bases from J, leaving 8 bases between. In germline, CDR1 is WNHNN, CDR2 SYGVQD (reference sequence). CDR3 region: CASSENLFQPQHF. In nucleotides, the CDR3 is TGCGCCAGCAGTGAGAATCTATTTCAGCCCCAGCATTTT.

This chain joins TRBV4-2 and TRBJ2-5, with 8 bases that match TRBD2. V was pared by 0 bases and J by 4 bases, with 10 bases of the junction left unmatched. The CDR3 runs 17 residues. Germline lookup yields CDR1 LGHNA and CDR2 YNFKEQ. The CDR3 loop reads CASSQDPVLAGIETQYF. In nucleotides, the CDR3 is TGTGCCAGCAGCCAAGATCCCGTCCTAGCGGGTATAGAGACCCAGTACTTC.

V usage is TRBV28 and J usage is TRBJ2-5; 10 bases are shared with TRBD1. Losses at the gene ends were 4 bases for V and 4 bases for J; bases not matched to a gene: 3. Germline CDR1 and CDR2: MDHEN and SYDVKM. There are 14 residues in the CDR3. Here the CDR3 reads CASSWDRGRETQYF. CDR3 DNA: TGTGCCAGCAGTTGGGACAGGGGTCGAGAGACCCAGTACTTC. Full variable domain (remainder filled in from reference TRBV28 and TRBJ2-5): DVKVTQSSRYLVKRTGEKVFLECVQDMDHENMFWYRQDPGLGLRLIYFSYDVKMKEKGDIPEGYSVSREKKERFSLILESASTNQTSMYLCASSWDRGRETQYFGPGTRLLVL.

The chain is built from TRBV10-2 and TRBJ2-5; 8 bases line up with TRBD2. The CDR3 extends over 14 amino acids. Unmatched junction bases numbered 10, after V lost 8 bases and J lost 5 bases. Looked up from germline, CDR1 is WSHSY and CDR2 is SAAADI. The CDR3 sequence: CASLVGGGRETQYF. The CDR3 DNA sequence: TGCGCCAGCCTCGTCGGGGGCGGGAGGGAGACCCAGTACTTC.

This chain links TRBV29-1 with TRBJ1-1; 12 bases map to TRBD1. Germline V gene sequence: CDR1 SQVTM, CDR2 ANQGSEA. J gave up 7 bases and V 6 bases, and 3 bases lay outside the gene matches. This CDR3 has 12 amino acids. The CDR3 loop is CSVGQGASEAFF. CDR3 nucleotide sequence: TGCAGCGTGGGACAGGGGGCTAGTGAAGCTTTCTTT.

The chain employs TRBV14 and TRBJ2-3; 7 nucleotides line up with TRBD2. The junction had 6 bases not matched to a gene; V was cut back by 3 bases and J by 3 bases. CDR3 size: 15 residues. CDR1 is SGHDN and CDR2 is FVKESK in the germline V gene. The CDR3 sequence is CASSHRAGVTDTQYF. Written as DNA, the CDR3 is TGTGCCAGCAGCCACCGGGCGGGAGTAACAGATACGCAGTATTTT.

The J gene is TRBJ2-7, the V gene TRBV7-6; TRBD1 matches 9 bases. This CDR3 region has 15 residues. The J segment lost 6 bases and the V segment lost 3 bases, leaving 9 bases of the junction unmatched. CDR1 and CDR2 (germline): SGHVS, FNYEAQ. CDR3 region: CASSLQWDRASEQYF. In nucleotides, the CDR3 is TGTGCCAGCAGCTTGCAGTGGGACAGGGCTTCCGAGCAGTACTTC.

The chain combines TRBV19 with TRBJ1-2, with D tentatively TRBD1 (6 bases). CDR3 length: 16 amino acids. The V and J ends lost 7 bases and 4 bases respectively, with 22 bases between them. Germline V gene data show CDR1 as LNHDA and CDR2 as SQIVND (reference sequence). CDR3: CASNVGAGARGYGYTF. CDR3 coding DNA: TGTGCCAGTAATGTCGGTGCAGGGGCTAGAGGCTATGGCTACACCTTC.

V and J are TRBV7-2 and TRBJ1-4; perhaps TRBD1 as D (5 bases). V was trimmed by 3 bases and J by 4 bases, leaving 6 bases between them. CDR1 SGHTA and CDR2 FQGNSA come from the germline V gene. This CDR3 spans 13 amino acids. The DNA for the CDR3 is TGTGCCAGCAGCTTCGGACATAATGAAAAACTGTTTTTT. Encoded protein: CASSFGHNEKLFF.